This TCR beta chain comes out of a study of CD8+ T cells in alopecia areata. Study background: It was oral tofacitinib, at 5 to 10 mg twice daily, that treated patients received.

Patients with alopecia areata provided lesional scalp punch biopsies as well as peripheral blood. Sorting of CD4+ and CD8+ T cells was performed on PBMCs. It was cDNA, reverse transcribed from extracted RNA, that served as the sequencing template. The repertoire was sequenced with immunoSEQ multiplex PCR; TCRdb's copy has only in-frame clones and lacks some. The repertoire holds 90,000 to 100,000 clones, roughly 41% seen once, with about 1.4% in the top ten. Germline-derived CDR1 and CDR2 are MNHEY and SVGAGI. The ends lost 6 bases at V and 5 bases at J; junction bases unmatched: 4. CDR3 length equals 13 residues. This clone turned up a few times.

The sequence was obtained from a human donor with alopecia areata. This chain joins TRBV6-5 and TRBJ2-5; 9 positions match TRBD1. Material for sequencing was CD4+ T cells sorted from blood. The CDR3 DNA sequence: TGTGCCAGCAGGGGGACAGGGTCCGAGACCCAGTACTTC. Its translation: CASRGTGSETQYF.